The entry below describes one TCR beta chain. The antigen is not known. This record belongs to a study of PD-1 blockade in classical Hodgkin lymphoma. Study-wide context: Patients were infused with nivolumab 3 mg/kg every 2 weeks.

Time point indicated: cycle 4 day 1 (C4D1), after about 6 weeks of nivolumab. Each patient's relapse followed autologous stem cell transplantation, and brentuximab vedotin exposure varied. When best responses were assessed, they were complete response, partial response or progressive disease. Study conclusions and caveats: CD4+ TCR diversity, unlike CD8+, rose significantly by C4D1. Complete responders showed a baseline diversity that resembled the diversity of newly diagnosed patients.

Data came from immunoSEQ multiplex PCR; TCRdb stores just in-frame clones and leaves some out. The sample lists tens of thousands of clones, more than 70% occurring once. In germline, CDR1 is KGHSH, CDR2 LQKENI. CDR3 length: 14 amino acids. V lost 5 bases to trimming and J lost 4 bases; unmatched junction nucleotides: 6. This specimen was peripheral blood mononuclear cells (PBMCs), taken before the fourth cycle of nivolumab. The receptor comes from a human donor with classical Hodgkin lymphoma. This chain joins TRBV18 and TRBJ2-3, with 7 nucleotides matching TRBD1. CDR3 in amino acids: CASSYPTGADTQYF. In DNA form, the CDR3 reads TGTGCCAGCTCATACCCTACAGGGGCAGATACGCAGTATTTT.